A single T cell receptor (beta chain) is shown here with its context. Its antigen is not identified. Relapse was seen in all patients after autologous stem cell transplantation, and brentuximab vedotin exposure was variable. The assay was immunoSEQ multiplex PCR, and TCRdb's table has in-frame clones only and misses some. The sample records roughly 50,000 clones, 81% being singletons. The entry originates in a study of PD-1 blockade in classical Hodgkin lymphoma. This CDR3 region has 13 residues. Deletions cut 1 base from V and 8 bases from J, with 11 bases between. Germline V lookup: CDR1 SEHNR, CDR2 FQNEAQ (reference sequence). Whole-study results and caveats: A significant rise in TCR diversity was seen by C4D1 for CD4+ cells but not for CD8+ cells. Patients who responded completely had about the same baseline diversity as newly diagnosed patients. Newly diagnosed patients were reported to start with lower TCR diversity than healthy donors. Nivolumab starters within 1 year of ASCT were excluded.

Sequences were derived from peripheral blood mononuclear cells (PBMCs), sampled at baseline. This sequence was found in a human donor with classical Hodgkin lymphoma. The J gene is TRBJ1-2, the V gene TRBV7-9; D is undetermined. DNA for the CDR3: TGTGCCAGCAGCTTAGGAGAGGTACTGGGCTACACCTTC. Encoded protein: CASSLGEVLGYTF.